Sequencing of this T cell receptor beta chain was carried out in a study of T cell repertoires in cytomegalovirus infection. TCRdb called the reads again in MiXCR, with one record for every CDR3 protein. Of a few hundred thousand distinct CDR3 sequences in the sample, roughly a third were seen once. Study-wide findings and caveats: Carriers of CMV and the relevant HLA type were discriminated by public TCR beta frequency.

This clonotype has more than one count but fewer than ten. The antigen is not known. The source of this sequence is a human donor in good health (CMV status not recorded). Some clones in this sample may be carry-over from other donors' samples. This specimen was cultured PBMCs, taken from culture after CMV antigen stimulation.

The CDR3 DNA reads as TGTGCCAGCAGTTTAAACAACAGGGAGGAGCAGTACTTC. Amino acids: CASSLNNREEQYF. The chain employs TRBV12-3 or TRBV12-4 and TRBJ2-7; possibly TRBD1 for D (6 bases). This CDR3 contains 13 residues. Trimming removed 2 bases from V and 7 bases from J, with 12 bases in between.